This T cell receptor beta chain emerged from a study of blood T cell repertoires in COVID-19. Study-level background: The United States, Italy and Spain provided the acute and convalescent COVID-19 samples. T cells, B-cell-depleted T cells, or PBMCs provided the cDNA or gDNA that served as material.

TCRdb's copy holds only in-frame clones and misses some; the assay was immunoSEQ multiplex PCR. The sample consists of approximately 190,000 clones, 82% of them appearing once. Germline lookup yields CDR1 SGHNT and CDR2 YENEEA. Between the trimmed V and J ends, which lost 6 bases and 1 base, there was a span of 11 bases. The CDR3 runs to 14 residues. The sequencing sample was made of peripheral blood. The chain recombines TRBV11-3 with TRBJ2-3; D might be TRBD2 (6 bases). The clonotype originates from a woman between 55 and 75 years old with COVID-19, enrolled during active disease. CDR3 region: CASSSTRGTDTQYF. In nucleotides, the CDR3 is TGTGCCAGCAGTTCGACTAGGGGCACAGATACGCAGTATTTT.